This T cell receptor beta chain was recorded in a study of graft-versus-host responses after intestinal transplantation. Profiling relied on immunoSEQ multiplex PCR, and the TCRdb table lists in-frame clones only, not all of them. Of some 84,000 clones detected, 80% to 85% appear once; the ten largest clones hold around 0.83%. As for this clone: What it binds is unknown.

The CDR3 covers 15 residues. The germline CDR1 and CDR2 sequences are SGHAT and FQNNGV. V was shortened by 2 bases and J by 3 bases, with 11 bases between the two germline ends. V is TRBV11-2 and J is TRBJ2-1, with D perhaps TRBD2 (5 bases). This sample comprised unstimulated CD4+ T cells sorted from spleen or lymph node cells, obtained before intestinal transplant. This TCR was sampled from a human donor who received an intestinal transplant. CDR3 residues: CASSLTGTHYNEQFF. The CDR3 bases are TGTGCCAGCAGCTTAACGGGAACCCACTACAATGAGCAGTTCTTC.